The next 15 T cell receptor beta chains were all read from a single sample in a study of control samples from healthy donors and cancer patients. Here immunoSEQ multiplex PCR was the method, and the copy in TCRdb shows in-frame clones only, minus some. The sample gives more than 150,000 clones, just under 95% of which show up once; more than 1.4% is in the top ten. The sample comprised blood. The receptor source for this set is a man between 18 and 29 years old in good health.

V usage is TRBV19 and J usage is TRBJ1-2, with unresolved D. V dropped 4 bases and J dropped 2 bases, with 11 bases sitting between them. The V gene's germline CDR1 is LNHDA and CDR2 SQIVND (reference sequence). The CDR3 spans 14 residues. The CDR3: CASSTQTENYGYTF. Written as DNA, the CDR3 is TGTGCCAGTAGTACCCAAACAGAGAACTATGGCTACACCTTC.

This chain's CDR3 is CASSLGTGETEKLFF. The CDR3 DNA sequence: TGTGCCAGCAGCCTCGGGACAGGGGAGACGGAAAAACTGTTTTTT. The chain uses TRBV5-5 and TRBJ1-4, with 10 bases matching TRBD1. V shed 4 bases and J 8 bases; nucleotides not matched to a gene: 8. The length of the CDR3 is 15 residues. Germline lookup yields CDR1 SGHKS and CDR2 YYEKEE (reference sequence). The full variable domain, with the rest looked up from reference TRBV5-5 and TRBJ1-4, is DAGVTQSPTHLIKTRGQQVTLRCSPISGHKSVSWYQQVLGQGPQFIFQYYEKEERGRGNFPDRFSARQFPNYSSELNVNALLLGDSALYLCASSLGTGETEKLFFGSGTQLSVL.

The chain is built from TRBV29-1 and TRBJ2-7; 10 bases match TRBD1. V trimming: 7 bases; J trimming: 3 bases; junction bases outside the gene matches: 9. The CDR3 is 14 residues long. Per germline, CDR1 SQVTM and CDR2 ANQGSEA. The CDR3 here is CSAATGGFFYEQYF. The CDR3 DNA sequence: TGCAGCGCTGCGACAGGGGGCTTTTTCTACGAGCAGTACTTC.

Only one count was recorded for this clone. The chain has TRBV12-3 or TRBV12-4 and TRBJ2-4, with 9 bases matching TRBD1. The CDR3 consists of 13 residues. Unmatched junction bases numbered 1, after V lost 1 base and J lost 9 bases. The CDR3 is CASSLGTGVIQYF. As DNA, the CDR3 is TGTGCCAGCAGTTTAGGGACAGGGGTCATTCAGTACTTC.

The rearrangement joins TRBV12-3 or TRBV12-4 to TRBJ1-2; D is unresolved. The CDR3 totals 12 residues. Trimming removed 6 bases from V and 5 bases from J, with 10 bases in between. The CDR3 bases are TGTGCCAGCAGGTCGTTAGGGTATGGCTACACCTTC. It translates to CASRSLGYGYTF.

The chain combines TRBV30 with TRBJ2-7, with D maybe TRBD1 (6 bases). Between the trimmed V and J ends, which lost 0 bases and 3 bases, there was a span of 6 bases. The CDR3 has 12 residues. Per the germline V gene, CDR1 is GTSNPN and CDR2 is SVGIG (reference sequence). This CDR3 is CAWSVGGYEQYF. CDR3 DNA: TGTGCCTGGAGTGTAGGGGGCTACGAGCAGTACTTC.

CDR3 region: CASSPLRGALEQYF. The CDR3, as DNA: TGTGCCAGCTCACCACTCCGCGGCGCCCTGGAGCAGTACTTC. V gene TRBV18 combines with J gene TRBJ2-7; D gene uncertain. The CDR3 totals 14 residues. Trimming removed 1 base from V and 7 bases from J, with 14 bases in between. Germline V lookup: CDR1 KGHSH, CDR2 LQKENI. Combining the CDR3 with reference TRBV18 and TRBJ2-7 gives the whole variable domain NAGVMQNPRHLVRRRGQEARLRCSPMKGHSHVYWYRQLPEEGLKFMVYLQKENIIDESGMPKERFSAEFPKEGPSILRIQQVVRGDSAAYFCASSPLRGALEQYFGPGTRLTVT.

The genes are TRBV5-4 and TRBJ1-2; no clear D gene. V was pared by 4 bases and J by 2 bases, with 9 bases between. The CDR3 has 13 amino acids. In germline, CDR1 is SGHNT, CDR2 YYREEE (reference sequence). The CDR3 spells CASSADQNYGYTF. The CDR3 DNA reads TGTGCCAGCAGCGCGGACCAAAACTATGGCTACACCTTC.

The chain has TRBV9 and TRBJ2-1, with 7 bases fitting TRBD1. Germline V CDR1 and CDR2: SGDLS, YYNGEE. This CDR3 is built from 19 residues. The junction had 17 bases not matched to a gene; V was cut back by 0 bases and J by 5 bases. The CDR3 nucleotides are TGTGCCAGCAGCGTAGCTTATCGGACAGGCCCCTTAAAGGACAATGAGCAGTTCTTC. Its protein is CASSVAYRTGPLKDNEQFF.

V usage is TRBV13 and J usage is TRBJ2-7; 12 bases match TRBD2. V shed 5 bases and J 2 bases; nucleotides not matched to a gene: 13. Germline assignment: CDR1 PRHDT and CDR2 FYEKMQ (reference sequence). The CDR3 spans 18 residues. The CDR3 loop is CASSRKPGTSGPPYEQYF. The CDR3 DNA reads as TGTGCCAGCAGCCGGAAGCCCGGGACTAGCGGGCCCCCCTACGAGCAGTACTTC.

The chain carries TRBV5-1 and TRBJ2-2, with D possibly being TRBD2 (5 bases). CDR1 is SGHRS, CDR2 YFSETQ, per germline. CDR3 length equals 16 residues. Trimming stripped 0 bases from V and 8 bases from J, with 17 bases between. CDR3 amino acids: CASSLAPATSGGELFF. The CDR3 region has the DNA TGCGCCAGCAGCTTGGCCCCGGCTACCTCGGGGGGGGAGCTGTTTTTT. Combining the CDR3 with reference TRBV5-1 and TRBJ2-2 gives the whole variable domain KAGVTQTPRYLIKTRGQQVTLSCSPISGHRSVSWYQQTPGQGLQFLFEYFSETQRNKGNFPGRFSGRQFSNSRSEMNVSTLELGDSALYLCASSLAPATSGGELFFGEGSRLTVL.

The chain couples TRBV5-6 to TRBJ1-2, with D maybe TRBD1 (5 bases). Germline assignment: CDR1 SGHDT and CDR2 YYEEEE. There are 15 residues in the CDR3. Trimming pared 0 bases from V and 8 bases from J, leaving 17 bases between. CDR3: CASSLEYGGTGGYTF. For the CDR3, the DNA is TGTGCCAGCAGCTTGGAGTACGGGGGAACGGGCGGCTACACCTTC.

The genes are TRBV27 and TRBJ1-5; D is uncertain. V lost 1 base and J 6 bases, leaving 7 bases between the germline ends. In germline, CDR1 is MNHEY, CDR2 SMNVEV (reference sequence). The CDR3 runs to 13 residues. In DNA, the CDR3 is TGTGCCAGCAGTTTATATAAGGGTCAGCCCCAGCATTTT. It codes for CASSLYKGQPQHF.

This rearrangement joins TRBV27 to TRBJ2-7; no definite D call. Germline V lookup: CDR1 MNHEY, CDR2 SMNVEV (reference sequence). With 6 bases removed from V and 7 bases from J, the gap between germline ends came to 10 bases. This CDR3 region has 11 residues. The CDR3 nucleotides read TGTGCCAGCAGGCGAGCTTCTGAGCAGTACTTC. It yields the protein CASRRASEQYF.

The chain uses TRBV21-1 and TRBJ1-2. TRBV21-1 is noted as a pseudogene. The CDR3 contains 16 residues. The DNA for the CDR3 is TGTGCCAGTTCGAGGGGGGCGCGGGGTCTAGGCTATGGCTACACCTTC. This gives the protein CASSRGARGLGYGYTF.